The present TCR beta chain was sequenced within a study of control samples from healthy donors and cancer patients. Clones were sequenced by immunoSEQ multiplex PCR, and TCRdb holds only the in-frame ones, with some missing. The sample shows about 190,000 clones, and around 2% sits with its ten largest clones. Germline V gene data show CDR1 as LGHNA and CDR2 as YNFKEQ. V gave up 0 bases and J gave up 2 bases, with 4 bases separating them. The CDR3 covers 13 residues. The chain couples TRBV4-2 to TRBJ1-1; D uncertain. This TCR derives from a woman in her 30s in good health. Sequenced sample: blood. CDR3 nucleotides: TGTGCCAGCAGCCAAGATTATAACACTGAAGCTTTCTTT. Residues: CASSQDYNTEAFF.